The rows below give T cell receptor beta chains drawn from one sample of a study of cytomegalovirus exposure and HLA in healthy donors. Clones were read by immunoSEQ multiplex PCR, and TCRdb kept only the in-frame ones, dropping some. The sample gives about 170,000 clones, 65% to 85% of which show up once; 4.5% is in the top ten. Sample: PBMCs. These receptors were obtained from a woman aged 45-65 years in good health and CMV-seropositive. The CDR3 runs from the conserved cysteine through the conserved F or W. D genes are given only for firm matches. The size of a clone is reported for some rows only, either as once, few or many, or as a class for expanded clones.

V: TRBV11-2; D: NA; size: NA; J: TRBJ1-2; CDR3: CASSLGGGGYTF; DNA: TGTGCCAGCAGCTTAGGAGGGGGTGGCTACACCTTC
V: TRBV18; D: NA; size: NA; J: TRBJ1-6; CDR3: CASSLRQEHNSPLHF; DNA: TGTGCCAGCTCGCTCAGGCAGGAACATAATTCACCCCTCCACTTT
V: TRBV7-8; D: TRBD1; size: NA; J: TRBJ1-1; CDR3: CASSLAGGGTAFF; DNA: TGTGCCAGCAGCTTAGCAGGGGGCGGAACGGCTTTCTTT
V: TRBV19; D: NA; size: few; J: TRBJ2-3; CDR3: CASSIEGRRADTQYF; DNA: TGTGCCAGTAGTATAGAAGGCCGGAGGGCAGATACGCAGTATTTT
V: TRBV9; D: TRBD2; size: NA; J: TRBJ2-7; CDR3: CASSVCTSGLYEQYF; DNA: TGTGCCAGCAGCGTATGTACTAGCGGACTCTACGAGCAGTACTTC
V: TRBV19; D: TRBD2; size: NA; J: TRBJ2-2; CDR3: CASSIEREDTGELFF; DNA: TGTGCCAGTAGTATAGAGCGGGAGGACACCGGGGAGCTGTTTTTT
V: TRBV5-8; D: TRBD1; size: NA; J: TRBJ2-5; CDR3: CASSYTGGVGETQYF; DNA: TGTGCCAGCAGCTATACAGGGGGCGTAGGGGAGACCCAGTACTTC
V: TRBV19; D: NA; size: NA; J: TRBJ1-1; CDR3: CASSMQSNTEAFF; DNA: TGTGCCAGTAGTATGCAGTCTAACACTGAAGCTTTCTTT
V: TRBV4-2; D: TRBD2; size: NA; J: TRBJ2-5; CDR3: CASSQVKLAGGAQETQYF; DNA: TGTGCCAGCAGCCAAGTTAAACTAGCGGGGGGGGCACAAGAGACCCAGTACTTC
V: TRBV7-2; D: TRBD1; size: NA; J: TRBJ1-2; CDR3: CASSLARTGSYGYTF; DNA: TGTGCCAGCAGCTTAGCACGGACAGGCTCCTATGGCTACACCTTC
V: TRBV7-2; D: NA; size: NA; J: TRBJ2-7; CDR3: CASSSVFSYEQYF; DNA: TGTGCCAGCAGCTCTGTTTTCTCCTACGAGCAGTACTTC
V: TRBV5-4; D: TRBD1; size: NA; J: TRBJ2-7; CDR3: CASSLRDRVYEQYF; DNA: TGTGCCAGCAGCCTCCGGGACAGAGTTTACGAGCAGTACTTC
V: TRBV5-4; D: TRBD2; size: NA; J: TRBJ2-1; CDR3: CASSPNPGLAGLNEQFF; DNA: TGTGCCAGCAGCCCAAACCCGGGACTAGCGGGATTGAATGAGCAGTTCTTC
V: TRBV18; D: NA; size: NA; J: TRBJ1-6; CDR3: CASSPENRANNSPLHF; DNA: TGTGCCAGCTCACCGGAAAACAGGGCTAATAATTCACCCCTCCACTTT
V: TRBV13; D: NA; size: NA; J: TRBJ2-7; CDR3: CASSSRDSTYEQYF; DNA: TGTGCCAGCAGCTCGCGGGACTCCACCTACGAGCAGTACTTC
V: TRBV2; D: TRBD2; size: NA; J: TRBJ2-7; CDR3: CASSDPSGESYEQYF; DNA: TGTGCCAGCAGTGACCCTAGCGGGGAATCCTACGAGCAGTACTTC
V: TRBV11-3; D: TRBD2; size: NA; J: TRBJ2-1; CDR3: CASSRRASGTLYNEQFF; DNA: TGTGCCAGCAGCAGACGGGCTAGCGGGACCCTCTACAATGAGCAGTTCTTC
V: TRBV19; D: TRBD2; size: few; J: TRBJ2-7; CDR3: CASTGLAGSDEQYF; DNA: TGTGCCAGTACCGGACTAGCGGGAAGCGACGAGCAGTACTTC
V: TRBV5-4; D: NA; size: NA; J: TRBJ1-6; CDR3: CASSARDNHNSPLHF; DNA: TGTGCCAGCAGCGCCCGGGACAACCATAATTCACCCCTCCACTTT
V: TRBV19; D: NA; size: NA; J: TRBJ1-1; CDR3: CASSTTNLRAPFF; DNA: TGTGCCAGTAGTACCACTAATTTGAGGGCGCCTTTCTTT
V: TRBV7-2; D: NA; size: NA; J: TRBJ2-5; CDR3: CASSLEIIGIRETQYF; DNA: TGTGCCAGCAGCTTAGAAATAATCGGGATTCGAGAGACCCAGTACTTC
V: TRBV18; D: NA; size: NA; J: TRBJ2-7; CDR3: CASSPRSGSSYEQYF; DNA: TGTGCCAGCTCACCTCGAAGCGGAAGCTCCTACGAGCAGTACTTC
V: TRBV5-8; D: TRBD2; size: NA; J: TRBJ2-3; CDR3: CASSLGLANPDTQYF; DNA: TGTGCCAGCAGCCTCGGACTAGCGAACCCAGATACGCAGTATTTT
V: TRBV19; D: TRBD2; size: NA; J: TRBJ2-2; CDR3: CASNVGESGGAGELFF; DNA: TGTGCCAGTAACGTCGGAGAGAGCGGGGGGGCCGGGGAGCTGTTTTTT
V: TRBV13; D: TRBD2; size: NA; J: TRBJ2-3; CDR3: CASSPGLADTDTQYF; DNA: TGTGCCAGCAGCCCCGGGCTAGCGGACACAGATACGCAGTATTTT
V: TRBV2; D: TRBD1; size: NA; J: TRBJ1-4; CDR3: CASSPTPWDREEKLFF; DNA: TGTGCCAGCAGTCCCACCCCCTGGGACAGGGAGGAAAAACTGTTTTTT
V: TRBV7-2; D: TRBD2; size: NA; J: TRBJ2-3; CDR3: CASTASGDPSTDTQYF; DNA: TGTGCCAGCACCGCAAGCGGGGACCCTAGCACAGATACGCAGTATTTT
V: TRBV11-3; D: NA; size: NA; J: TRBJ1-1; CDR3: CASSSGPVAEAFF; DNA: TGTGCCAGCAGCTCTGGGCCGGTCGCTGAAGCTTTCTTT
V: TRBV4-1; D: NA; size: NA; J: TRBJ2-5; CDR3: CASSQEGGRQETQYF; DNA: TGCGCCAGCAGCCAAGAGGGGGGACGACAAGAGACCCAGTACTTC
V: TRBV7-9; D: NA; size: NA; J: TRBJ2-5; CDR3: CASSFTQETQYF; DNA: TGTGCCAGCAGCTTTACACAAGAGACCCAGTACTTC
V: TRBV30; D: NA; size: NA; J: TRBJ2-3; CDR3: CAWSVLSEIGSDTQYF; DNA: TGTGCCTGGAGTGTATTAAGTGAGATCGGGTCAGATACGCAGTATTTT
V: TRBV4-3; D: NA; size: NA; J: TRBJ1-4; CDR3: CASSQGGTSDEKLFF; DNA: TGCGCCAGCAGCCAAGGAGGGACATCCGATGAAAAACTGTTTTTT
V: TRBV28; D: TRBD1; size: NA; J: TRBJ1-4; CDR3: CASRGTGDEKLFF; DNA: TGTGCCTCACGGGGGACAGGGGACGAAAAACTGTTTTTT
V: TRBV6-6; D: TRBD2; size: few; J: TRBJ2-1; CDR3: CASTVIAGGNNEQFF; DNA: TGTGCCAGCACCGTAATAGCGGGAGGGAACAATGAGCAGTTCTTC
V: TRBV27; D: NA; size: NA; J: TRBJ1-1; CDR3: CASSLSRGSPEAFF; DNA: TGTGCCAGCAGTTTGTCCCGGGGTTCCCCTGAAGCTTTCTTT
V: TRBV19; D: TRBD1; size: few; J: TRBJ1-1; CDR3: CASGQGKVGGTEAFF; DNA: TGTGCCAGTGGACAGGGGAAAGTAGGTGGCACTGAAGCTTTCTTT
V: TRBV5-1; D: TRBD1; size: few; J: TRBJ1-1; CDR3: CASSLAGTGGGTEAFF; DNA: TGCGCCAGCAGCTTGGCCGGAACAGGGGGGGGCACTGAAGCTTTCTTT
V: TRBV7-2; D: NA; size: NA; J: TRBJ1-2; CDR3: CASSPGNPGANGYTF; DNA: TGTGCCAGCAGCCCTGGGAACCCTGGGGCAAACGGCTACACCTTC
V: TRBV7-2; D: TRBD1; size: NA; J: TRBJ2-5; CDR3: CASSRTRAGTEVETQYF; DNA: TGTGCCAGCAGCCGAACACGTGCCGGGACAGAGGTGGAGACCCAGTACTTC
V: TRBV2; D: TRBD1; size: NA; J: TRBJ2-5; CDR3: CASNLGQLQETQYF; DNA: TGTGCCAGCAATTTGGGACAGCTTCAAGAGACCCAGTACTTC
V: TRBV6-5; D: NA; size: few; J: TRBJ2-1; CDR3: CASSYSLRDPYNEQFF; DNA: TGTGCCAGCAGTTATTCGCTGCGGGACCCCTACAATGAGCAGTTCTTC
V: TRBV2; D: TRBD2; size: NA; J: TRBJ2-1; CDR3: CASSVLTSGSTNEQFF; DNA: TGTGCCAGCAGTGTGCTGACTAGCGGGAGCACGAATGAGCAGTTCTTC
V: TRBV11-1; D: TRBD2; size: NA; J: TRBJ2-1; CDR3: CASSPRTSGANEQFF; DNA: TGTGCCAGCAGCCCGAGGACTAGCGGGGCCAATGAGCAGTTCTTC
V: TRBV28; D: NA; size: NA; J: TRBJ2-1; CDR3: CASSLEGGQFF; DNA: TGTGCCAGCAGTTTAGAAGGGGGGCAGTTCTTC
V: TRBV9; D: NA; size: once; J: TRBJ2-7; CDR3: CASSVGGSPYEQYF; DNA: TGTGCCAGCAGCGTAGGGGGCAGTCCCTACGAGCAGTACTTC
V: TRBV7-2; D: NA; size: NA; J: TRBJ2-7; CDR3: CASSFGTPVGEQYF; DNA: TGTGCCAGCAGCTTCGGGACTCCGGTTGGTGAGCAGTACTTC